The 10 T cell receptor beta chains given below trace back to one sample, sequenced in a study of early T cells in non-severe SARS-CoV-2 infection listed by TCRdb under 2021. To prepare the library, 5' RACE was applied. For sequencing, a NextSeq 500 was employed. The public sequencing data were trimmed at Q25 with fastp and processed into clonotypes with MiXCR by TCRdb, which kept only in-frame beta chains. CDR3 protein duplicates are merged, each entry listing the most common genes and DNA. The sample includes more than 50,000 distinct CDR3 sequences, with roughly 9.2% observed a single time. The ten largest make up less than 5% of the sample. The material sequenced was whole blood. The receptor set was obtained from an adult who was a healthcare worker with PCR-confirmed SARS-CoV-2 infection or an uninfected control (not recorded which).

This clonotype showed up many times. The genes are TRBV6-2 or TRBV6-3 and TRBJ2-4; D might be TRBD1 or TRBD2, each matching 5 bases. Germline V CDR1 and CDR2: MNHEY, SVGEGT. There are 16 residues in the CDR3. V gave up 7 bases and J gave up 1 base, with 17 bases separating them. The CDR3 nucleotides are TGTGCCAGCACCTCCTACGGGGCAGGGGCCAAAAACATTCAGTACTTC. Translated, it gives CASTSYGAGAKNIQYF.

In its sample, this clonotype was seen many times. The chain links TRBV3-1 to TRBJ1-5; no reliable D call. There are 13 residues in the CDR3. Germline CDR1 LGHDT, CDR2 YNNKEL (reference sequence). The V end lost 3 bases, the J end lost 1 base, and 4 bases lay between the germline ends. CDR3 nucleotides: TGTGCCAGCAGCCAGGGCAGCAATCAGCCCCAGCATTTT. Protein sequence: CASSQGSNQPQHF.

This clonotype occurred many times. DNA for the CDR3: TGTGCCAGCAGCATAACAGGGGGCAACACCGGGGAGCTGTTTTTT. This translates into CASSITGGNTGELFF. The V call is TRBV7-8, the J call TRBJ2-2; TRBD1 agrees at 9 bases. The CDR3 extends over 15 amino acids. Germline V CDR1 and CDR2: SGHVS, FQNEAQ. Trimming cost V 5 bases and J 2 bases; bases outside gene matches: 3. The variable domain in full, with the rest retrieved from reference TRBV7-8 and TRBJ2-2, is GAGVSQSPRYKVAKRGQDVALRCDPISGHVSLFWYQQALGQGPEFLTYFQNEAQLDKSGLPSDRFFAERPEGSVSTLKIQRTQQEDSAVYLCASSITGGNTGELFFGEGSRLTVL.

This clonotype appeared a few times. The chain links TRBV5-1 to TRBJ2-5; D remains ambiguous. The ends were cut back, 0 bases at V and 3 bases at J, with 6 bases in the middle. Germline CDR1 and CDR2: SGHRS and YFSETQ. The CDR3 contains 13 residues. Here the CDR3 reads CASSLGSEETQYF. CDR3 bases: TGCGCCAGCAGCTTGGGATCTGAAGAGACCCAGTACTTC.

This clonotype occurred once. The V call is TRBV28, the J call TRBJ2-1, with D tentatively TRBD2 (6 bases). This CDR3 is built from 15 residues. The germline gives CDR1 MDHEN, CDR2 SYDVKM. Trimming left V 5 bases short and J 3 bases short, with 14 bases between. CDR3 amino acids: CASSTEAGYYNEQFF. DNA for the CDR3: TGTGCCAGCAGTACGGAAGCGGGCTACTACAATGAGCAGTTCTTC.

The chain has TRBV20-1 and TRBJ2-7; TRBD1 matches 10 bases. CDR1 DFQATT and CDR2 SNEGSKA come from the germline V gene (reference sequence). The CDR3 has 14 residues. The trim removed 5 bases at V and 5 bases at J, leaving 9 bases unmatched. CDR3 in amino acids: CSARYGTGDNEQYF. The CDR3 DNA is TGCAGTGCTCGATACGGGACAGGGGATAACGAGCAGTACTTC.

This clonotype was observed at least ten times. The chain links TRBV6-4 to TRBJ1-6; D is unclear. Per germline, CDR1 MRHNA and CDR2 SNTAGT. The CDR3 covers 14 residues. Deletions cut 1 base from V and 7 bases from J, with 8 bases between. CDR3: CASSDFSGNSPLHF. The CDR3 region has the DNA TGTGCCAGCAGTGACTTTTCCGGGAATTCACCCCTCCACTTT.

The V call is TRBV25-1, the J call TRBJ1-2, with D tentatively TRBD1 (5 bases). There are 16 residues in the CDR3. Trimming took 0 bases from V and 6 from J, leaving 17 bases between them. Germline V lookup: CDR1 MGHDK, CDR2 SYGVNS. CDR3 nucleotide sequence: TGTGCCAGCAGTGAATATCCGGCAGGGAAGCTCGATGGCTACACCTTC. Translated, it gives CASSEYPAGKLDGYTF.

This clonotype has at least ten counts. V usage is TRBV20-1 and J usage is TRBJ1-2; D remains unclear. CDR3 size: 12 residues. V dropped 3 bases and J dropped 4 bases, with 9 bases sitting between them. CDR1 and CDR2 (germline): DFQATT, SNEGSKA (reference sequence). The CDR3 nucleotides are TGCAGTGCTAGGCCAGTCCTCTATGGCTACACCTTC. Its protein product is CSARPVLYGYTF.

This clonotype occurred many times. The chain employs TRBV9 and TRBJ1-3; D call uncertain. This CDR3 spans 15 amino acids. CDR1 is SGDLS, CDR2 YYNGEE, per germline. Trimming removed 4 bases at V and 2 bases at J, with 13 bases between. Here the CDR3 DNA reads TGTGCCAGCAGCCCCCGCTGGGGAACTGGAAACACCATATATTTT. Protein product: CASSPRWGTGNTIYF.